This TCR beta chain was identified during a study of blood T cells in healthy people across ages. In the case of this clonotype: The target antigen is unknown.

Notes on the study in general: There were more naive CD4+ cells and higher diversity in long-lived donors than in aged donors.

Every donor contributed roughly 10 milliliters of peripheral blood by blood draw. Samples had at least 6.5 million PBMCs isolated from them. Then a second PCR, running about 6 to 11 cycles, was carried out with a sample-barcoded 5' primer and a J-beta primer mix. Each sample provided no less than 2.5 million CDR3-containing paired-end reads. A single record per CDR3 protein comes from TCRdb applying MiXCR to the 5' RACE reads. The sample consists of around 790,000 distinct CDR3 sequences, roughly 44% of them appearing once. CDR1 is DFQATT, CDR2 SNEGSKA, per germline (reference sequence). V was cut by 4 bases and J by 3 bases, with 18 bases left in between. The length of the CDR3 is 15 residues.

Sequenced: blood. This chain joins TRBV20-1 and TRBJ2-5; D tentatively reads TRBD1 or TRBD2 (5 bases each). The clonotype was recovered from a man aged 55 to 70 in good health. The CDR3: CSAITSGTAKETQYF. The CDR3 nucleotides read TGCAGTGCTATAACATCCGGGACCGCTAAAGAGACCCAGTACTTC.